This T cell receptor (beta chain) comes out of a study of Ad26.COV2.S vaccination and SARS-CoV-2 variants. Treatment in this sample: 15 to 20 received Ad26.COV2.S at low or high dose, single or two shots; five or six received placebo; per-sample allocation not given. At day 63 after the first vaccine or placebo injection, samples were drawn. Produced via immunoSEQ multiplex PCR; TCRdb's table is partial and in-frame only. The profile shows some 320,000 clones, roughly 84% of them singletons. This CDR3 has 13 amino acids. Germline V gene lookup returns CDR1 MNHEY and CDR2 SVGAGI. The junction had 3 bases not matched to a gene; V was cut back by 6 bases and J by 6 bases.

The sample consisted of peripheral blood, taken in a trial of Ad26.COV2.S vaccine versus placebo. The rearrangement uses TRBV6-5 and TRBJ1-1; 11 bases agree with TRBD1. The sequence was collected from a person aged 18-65 years who received the Ad26.COV2.S COVID-19 vaccine or a placebo. CDR3 loop: CASRGQGGAEAFF. CDR3 in DNA: TGTGCCAGCAGGGGACAGGGGGGGGCTGAAGCTTTCTTT.